This passage covers 3 T cell receptor beta chains from one sample sequenced in a study of Graves' ophthalmopathy and Graves' hyperthyroidism. Scientists amplified the TCR beta CDR3 regions from RNA transcripts. First-round RT-PCR relied on HTBI primers, and a second-round multiplex PCR came next. In TCRdb, the multiplex PCR reads were re-called with MiXCR into one record per CDR3 protein. The sample lists hundreds of thousands of distinct CDR3 sequences, approximately 15% seen once, with around 7% in the top ten. What was sequenced was peripheral blood. Every receptor here comes from a woman aged 18 to 35 with stable Graves' hyperthyroidism.

This clonotype was detected a few times. This chain connects TRBV28 to TRBJ2-5; D assignment may be TRBD1 or TRBD2 (5 bases each). The CDR3 runs 12 residues. Trimming took off 8 bases at V and 7 bases at J, with 14 bases between the two ends. In germline, CDR1 is MDHEN, CDR2 SYDVKM. CDR3 sequence reads: CASGMFGGTQYF. DNA for the CDR3: TGTGCCAGCGGGATGTTTGGGGGGACCCAGTACTTC.

Only a few counts were recorded for this clonotype. The V gene is TRBV19, the J gene TRBJ2-2; D is unclear. Germline loops: CDR1 LNHDA, CDR2 SQIVND (reference sequence). The CDR3 totals 15 residues. V was shortened by 7 bases and J by 1 base, with 13 bases between the two germline ends. The chain's CDR3 is CASTPLRGNTGELFF. DNA for the CDR3: TGTGCCAGTACCCCCCTGCGAGGGAACACCGGGGAGCTGTTTTTT. Using reference TRBV19 and TRBJ2-2 for the parts outside the CDR3, the full variable domain is DGGITQSPKYLFRKEGQNVTLSCEQNLNHDAMYWYRQDPGQGLRLIYYSQIVNDFQKGDIAEGYSVSREKKESFPLTVTSAQKNPTAFYLCASTPLRGNTGELFFGEGSRLTVL.

This clonotype was recorded many times. The chain combines TRBV29-1 with TRBJ1-2; D is possibly TRBD1 (5 bases). This CDR3 comprises 16 residues. Trimming took 3 bases from V and 0 from J, leaving 17 bases between them. Germline V gene lookup returns CDR1 SQVTM and CDR2 ANQGSEA. For the CDR3, the DNA is TGCAGCGTTGATGACCCGACGGGGGTATCTAACTATGGCTACACCTTC. Translation gives CSVDDPTGVSNYGYTF.